The clone carrying this T cell receptor beta chain was seen at least ten times. The data derive from a study of CD8 T cells in ankylosing spondylitis. Quantitative molecular-barcoded 5'-RACE generated the TCR beta libraries. TCRdb independently ran MiXCR on the 5' RACE reads; one entry per CDR3 protein. In the table there are some 120,000 distinct CDR3 sequences, approximately 6.8% of which are singletons. The CDR3 has 14 amino acids. Germline V gene data show CDR1 as LGHDT and CDR2 as YNNKEL (reference sequence). Losses at the gene ends were 4 bases for V and 7 bases for J; bases not matched to a gene: 3.

The sequencing input was blood, either unsorted or a sorted T cell fraction (not recorded which). This chain links TRBV3-1 with TRBJ1-6, with 8 bases lining up with TRBD1. The source is a male donor with ankylosing spondylitis or in good health (not recorded which). This CDR3 reads CASSPDRENSPLHF. The CDR3 nucleotides are TGTGCCAGCAGCCCGGACAGGGAAAATTCACCCCTCCACTTT. The variable domain in full, with the rest retrieved from reference TRBV3-1 and TRBJ1-6, is DTAVSQTPKYLVTQMGNDKSIKCEQNLGHDTMYWYKQDSKKFLKIMFSYNNKELIINETVPNRFSPKSPDKAHLNLHINSLELGDSAVYFCASSPDRENSPLHFGNGTRLTVT.